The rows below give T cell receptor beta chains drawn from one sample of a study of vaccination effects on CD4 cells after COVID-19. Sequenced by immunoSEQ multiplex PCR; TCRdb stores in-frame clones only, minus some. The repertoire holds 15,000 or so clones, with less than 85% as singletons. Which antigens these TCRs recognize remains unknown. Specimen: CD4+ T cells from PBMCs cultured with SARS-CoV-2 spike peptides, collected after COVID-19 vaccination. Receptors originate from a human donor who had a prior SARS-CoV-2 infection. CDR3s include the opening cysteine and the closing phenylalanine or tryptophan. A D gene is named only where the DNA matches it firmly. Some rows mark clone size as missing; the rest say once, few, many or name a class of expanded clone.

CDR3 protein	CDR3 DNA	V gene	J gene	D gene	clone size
CASSPDRVNTEAFF	TGTGCCAGCAGCCCGGACAGGGTAAACACTGAAGCTTTCTTT	TRBV11-3	TRBJ1-1	TRBD1	-
CASGRDRGTGYTF	TGTGCCAGCGGCCGCGACAGGGGTACTGGCTACACCTTC	TRBV6-6	TRBJ1-2	TRBD1	-
CASSHIGRRLPENTIYF	TGCGCCAGCAGCCATATCGGACGGCGTCTCCCTGAAAACACCATATATTTT	TRBV4-1	TRBJ1-3	-	-
CASSFLQGASEAFF	TGCGCCAGCAGCTTTCTACAGGGGGCTTCGGAAGCTTTCTTT	TRBV5-1	TRBJ1-1	TRBD1	-
CASSVDVRAGGSQFF	TGTGCCAGCAGCGTAGATGTTCGGGCAGGGGGCTCGCAGTTCTTC	TRBV9	TRBJ2-1	TRBD1	-
CAWSAPGKVAGQNTEAFF	TGTGCCTGGAGCGCTCCCGGAAAGGTGGCAGGCCAGAACACTGAAGCTTTCTTT	TRBV30	TRBJ1-1	-	-
CAISVYPPEQGGELFF	TGTGCCATCAGTGTTTACCCCCCAGAGCAGGGTGGGGAGCTGTTTTTT	TRBV10-3	TRBJ2-2	-	-
CASSPNRNTEAFF	TGTGCCAGCTCACCAAACCGGAACACTGAAGCTTTCTTT	TRBV18	TRBJ1-1	-	-
CASSQDPGREGRETQYF	TGTGCCAGCAGCCAAGATCCGGGACGGGAGGGCCGGGAGACCCAGTACTTC	TRBV3-1/TRBV3-2	TRBJ2-5	TRBD2	few
CASSSSGTSADTQYF	TGTGCCAGCAGCTCTAGCGGGACGAGCGCAGATACGCAGTATTTT	TRBV7-3	TRBJ2-3	TRBD2	-
CASSLVLQGDGYTF	TGCGCCAGCAGCTTGGTCTTACAGGGGGATGGCTACACCTTC	TRBV5-1	TRBJ1-2	TRBD1	few
CASSPGLAGQETQYF	TGTGCCAGCAGCCCCGGACTAGCGGGTCAAGAGACCCAGTACTTC	TRBV3-1/TRBV3-2	TRBJ2-5	TRBD2	-
CASSFPISGGAGDTQYF	TGTGCCAGCAGCTTCCCTATTAGCGGGGGGGCAGGAGATACGCAGTATTTT	TRBV5-4	TRBJ2-3	TRBD2	-
CASRDRLTAGELFF	TGTGCCTCCAGGGACAGGCTTACGGCCGGGGAGCTGTTTTTT	TRBV10-3	TRBJ2-2	TRBD1	-
CASSLVGQGTGELFF	TGCGCCAGCAGCTTGGTGGGACAGGGGACCGGGGAGCTGTTTTTT	TRBV5-1	TRBJ2-2	TRBD1	few
CASSYSTGQPQHF	TGTGCCAGCAGTTACTCTACGGGGCAGCCCCAGCATTTT	TRBV6-5	TRBJ1-5	-	-
CASSLDYLGQYF	TGTGCCAGCAGCTTGGACTATCTGGGGCAGTACTTC	TRBV5-4	TRBJ2-7	-	-
CASSIRRGGAGYTF	TGTGCCAGTAGTATTAGGAGGGGTGGGGCTGGCTACACCTTC	TRBV19	TRBJ1-2	-	-
CASSWDELYEQYF	TGTGCCAGCAGTTGGGACGAACTCTACGAGCAGTACTTC	TRBV27	TRBJ2-7	-	-
CASSPPSLSSTDTQYF	TGTGCCAGCTCACCACCGAGTTTGTCTAGCACAGATACGCAGTATTTT	TRBV18	TRBJ2-3	-	-
CASSLAGSTDTQYF	TGCGCCAGCAGCTTGGCAGGCAGTACAGATACGCAGTATTTT	TRBV5-1	TRBJ2-3	-	-
CASSLGWRQHEANYGYTF	TGTGCCAGCAGCTTGGGGTGGAGACAACATGAAGCTAACTATGGCTACACCTTC	TRBV5-8	TRBJ1-2	-	few
CASSQQTGRNQPQHF	TGCGCCAGCAGCCAACAGACAGGGCGGAATCAGCCCCAGCATTTT	TRBV4-1	TRBJ1-5	TRBD1	once
CASSPQGTSGGADTQYF	TGTGCCAGCAGCCCTCAAGGGACTAGCGGGGGAGCAGATACGCAGTATTTT	TRBV21-1	TRBJ2-3	-	-
CAWSETRSGNTIYF	TGTGCCTGGAGTGAGACACGCTCTGGAAACACCATATATTTT	TRBV30	TRBJ1-3	-	-
CASSPDSATYGYTF	TGTGCCAGCAGCCCGGACAGTGCGACTTATGGCTACACCTTC	TRBV7-8	TRBJ1-2	-	-
CASSQRSGRILDTQYF	TGTGCCAGCTCCCAGAGAAGCGGGAGAATATTAGATACGCAGTATTTT	TRBV18	TRBJ2-3	TRBD2	-
CASSVTGASYEKLFF	TGTGCCAGCAGCGTTACAGGGGCCAGTTATGAAAAACTGTTTTTT	TRBV9	TRBJ1-4	TRBD1	few
CATSDPTSGRAGEQFF	TGTGCCACCAGTGACCCGACTAGCGGGAGGGCCGGTGAGCAGTTCTTC	TRBV24-1	TRBJ2-1	TRBD2	-
CASSIKSIDGYTF	TGTGCCAGTAGTATCAAGAGTATCGATGGCTACACCTTC	TRBV19	TRBJ1-2	-	-
CASSDLAGVYNEQFF	TGTGCCAGCAGTGACCTAGCGGGAGTTTACAATGAGCAGTTCTTC	TRBV6-6	TRBJ2-1	TRBD2	once
CAIGSDSNQPQHF	TGTGCCATCGGCTCGGATAGCAATCAGCCCCAGCATTTT	TRBV10-3	TRBJ1-5	-	-
CASSPQTGWDTEAFF	TGTGCCAGCTCACCACAGACGGGGTGGGACACTGAAGCTTTCTTT	TRBV18	TRBJ1-1	-	-
CASSLDPTPSPYEQYF	TGTGCCAGCAGCTTAGACCCCACCCCAAGCCCATACGAGCAGTACTTC	TRBV11-2	TRBJ2-7	-	-
CASSLVPGGALYEQYF	TGTGCCAGCAGCTTAGTGCCAGGGGGCGCCTTATACGAGCAGTACTTC	TRBV7-2	TRBJ2-7	TRBD1	-
CASRRQVAGADTQYF	TGCGCCAGCAGGCGCCAGGTAGCGGGAGCAGATACGCAGTATTTT	TRBV4-3	TRBJ2-3	TRBD2	-
CASSLTGPQYF	TGTGCCAGCAGCCTCACCGGGCCGCAGTATTTT	TRBV7-2	TRBJ2-3	-	-
CATSKDRPYNEKLFF	TGTGCCACCAGCAAGGACAGGCCTTATAATGAAAAACTGTTTTTT	TRBV15	TRBJ1-4	TRBD1	-